Below, one TCR beta chain is given with its context. The sample originates from a study of T cells in localized non-small cell lung cancer. Libraries were prepared by immunoSEQ multiplex PCR; TCRdb keeps only in-frame clonotypes and omits some of them. The data contain some 30,000 clones, roughly 87% of them singletons. Germline V gives CDR1 SSHAT, CDR2 FNYEAQ (reference sequence). The CDR3 length is 15 residues. V gave up 5 bases and J gave up 5 bases, with 18 bases separating them. The chain couples TRBV7-7 to TRBJ2-5, with D perhaps matching TRBD2 (7 bases). This TCR was recovered from a man aged 35-75 years with stage III lung adenocarcinoma. The sequencing here drew on peripheral blood mononuclear cells, taken before any cancer treatment. CDR3 region: CASSQRGALSETQYF. CDR3 nucleotide sequence: TGTGCCAGCAGCCAACGGGGGGCCCTAAGTGAGACCCAGTACTTC.